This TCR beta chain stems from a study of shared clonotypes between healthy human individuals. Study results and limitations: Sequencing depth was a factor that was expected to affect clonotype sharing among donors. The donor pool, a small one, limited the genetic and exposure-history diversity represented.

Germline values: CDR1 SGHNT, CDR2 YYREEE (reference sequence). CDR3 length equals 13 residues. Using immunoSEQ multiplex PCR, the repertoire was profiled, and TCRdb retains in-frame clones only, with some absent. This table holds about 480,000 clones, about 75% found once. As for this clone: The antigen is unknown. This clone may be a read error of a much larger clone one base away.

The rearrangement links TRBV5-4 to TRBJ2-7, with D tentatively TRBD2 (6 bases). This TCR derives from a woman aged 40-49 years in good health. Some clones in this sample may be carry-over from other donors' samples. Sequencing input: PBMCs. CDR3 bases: TGCGCCAGCAGCCAAGGGACTGGATACGAACAGTACTTC. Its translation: CASSQGTGYEQYF. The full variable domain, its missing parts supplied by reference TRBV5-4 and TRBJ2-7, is ETGVTQSPTHLIKTRGQQVTLRCSSQSGHNTVSWYQQALGQGPQFIFQYYREEENGRGNFPPRFSGLQFPNYSSELNVNALELDDSALYLCASSQGTGYEQYFGPGTRLTVT.